These T cell receptor beta chains were read from a single sample in a study of T cell repertoires in cytomegalovirus infection. From the reads, TCRdb called clonotypes with MiXCR, one entry per CDR3 protein. Altogether about 740,000 distinct CDR3 sequences are present, 35% being singletons, with the ten largest covering about 2.8%. The sample was PBMCs. These TCRs come from a human donor in good health (CMV status not recorded). Some clones in this sample may be carry-over from other donors' samples. The CDR3 runs from the conserved cysteine through the conserved F or W. The D gene is left open where the match is weak. For some rows the clone size is stated as once, few or many, or as a class when expanded; others skip it.

J gene: TRBJ2-6; D gene: NA; CDR3 length: 14; V gene: TRBV28; clone size: NA; CDR3 protein: CASRVPSGANVLTF; CDR3 DNA: TGTGCCAGCCGAGTTCCCTCTGGGGCCAACGTCCTGACTTTC
J gene: TRBJ2-2; D gene: NA; CDR3 length: 14; V gene: TRBV28; clone size: NA; CDR3 protein: CASSSPGGSGELFF; CDR3 DNA: TGTGCCAGCAGTTCCCCTGGGGGCAGCGGGGAGCTGTTTTTT
J gene: TRBJ1-1; D gene: NA; CDR3 length: 13; V gene: TRBV7-3; clone size: many; CDR3 protein: CASSISQGTEAFF; CDR3 DNA: TGTGCCAGCAGCATCTCCCAGGGCACTGAAGCTTTCTTT
J gene: TRBJ2-7; D gene: NA; CDR3 length: 13; V gene: TRBV7-2; clone size: few; CDR3 protein: CASSFREGVEQYF; CDR3 DNA: TGTGCCAGCAGCTTTAGAGAGGGTGTGGAGCAGTACTTC
J gene: TRBJ2-2; D gene: NA; CDR3 length: 16; V gene: TRBV6-1; clone size: few; CDR3 protein: CASRLNRVLNTGELFF; CDR3 DNA: TGTGCCAGCAGACTAAACAGGGTTTTGAACACCGGGGAGCTGTTTTTT
J gene: TRBJ1-5; D gene: NA; CDR3 length: 17; V gene: TRBV7-8; clone size: NA; CDR3 protein: CASSLAPIRGANQPQHF; CDR3 DNA: TGTGCCAGCAGCTTAGCGCCGATCCGGGGCGCCAATCAGCCCCAGCATTTT
J gene: TRBJ2-5; D gene: NA; CDR3 length: 11; V gene: TRBV12-3/TRBV12-4; clone size: few; CDR3 protein: CASSARETQYF; CDR3 DNA: TGTGCCAGCAGTGCCCGTGAGACCCAGTACTTC
J gene: TRBJ1-2; D gene: NA; CDR3 length: 15; V gene: TRBV29-1; clone size: many; CDR3 protein: CSVGKGRDGIYGYTF; CDR3 DNA: TGCAGCGTTGGGAAAGGGAGGGACGGTATCTATGGCTACACCTTC
J gene: TRBJ2-1; D gene: NA; CDR3 length: 13; V gene: TRBV5-4; clone size: few; CDR3 protein: CASSSTSHNEQFF; CDR3 DNA: TGTGCCAGCAGCTCAACTAGCCACAATGAGCAGTTCTTC
J gene: TRBJ1-2; D gene: NA; CDR3 length: 16; V gene: TRBV12-3/TRBV12-4; clone size: NA; CDR3 protein: CASRTSQGIANYGYTF; CDR3 DNA: TGTGCCAGCCGGACGTCGCAGGGAATTGCTAACTATGGCTACACCTTC
J gene: TRBJ2-2; D gene: NA; CDR3 length: 17; V gene: TRBV7-9; clone size: NA; CDR3 protein: CASSWRDSGNMAGELFF; CDR3 DNA: TGTGCCAGCAGCTGGAGGGACAGCGGTAATATGGCCGGGGAGCTGTTTTTT
J gene: TRBJ1-5; D gene: NA; CDR3 length: 15; V gene: TRBV6-6; clone size: few; CDR3 protein: CASSYEEVFNQPQHF; CDR3 DNA: TGTGCCAGCAGTTACGAGGAGGTCTTCAATCAGCCCCAGCATTTT
J gene: TRBJ1-2; D gene: NA; CDR3 length: 13; V gene: TRBV28; clone size: few; CDR3 protein: CASSNADSAGYTF; CDR3 DNA: TGTGCCAGCAGTAACGCTGACAGCGCTGGCTACACCTTC
J gene: TRBJ2-3; D gene: NA; CDR3 length: 17; V gene: TRBV28; clone size: few; CDR3 protein: CASSLPSGVLNTDTQYF; CDR3 DNA: TGTGCCAGCAGTTTACCTTCCGGGGTTCTCAACACAGATACGCAGTATTTT
J gene: TRBJ2-6; D gene: NA; CDR3 length: 16; V gene: TRBV19; clone size: few; CDR3 protein: CASSTARGSGANVLTF; CDR3 DNA: TGTGCCAGTAGTACCGCCCGAGGCTCTGGGGCCAACGTCCTGACTTTC
J gene: TRBJ2-7; D gene: TRBD2; CDR3 length: 14; V gene: TRBV7-2; clone size: many; CDR3 protein: CASSWVAGGQEQYF; CDR3 DNA: TGTGCCAGCAGCTGGGTAGCGGGGGGGCAAGAGCAGTACTTC
J gene: TRBJ1-1; D gene: NA; CDR3 length: 14; V gene: TRBV6-1; clone size: once; CDR3 protein: CASQSGPVRTEAFF; CDR3 DNA: TGTGCCAGCCAATCGGGGCCGGTAAGGACTGAAGCTTTCTTT
J gene: TRBJ2-7; D gene: TRBD2; CDR3 length: 17; V gene: TRBV6-1; clone size: few; CDR3 protein: CASSERFGGRRTYEQYF; CDR3 DNA: TGTGCCAGCAGTGAAAGGTTCGGCGGGAGGCGAACCTACGAGCAGTACTTC
J gene: TRBJ1-3; D gene: TRBD1; CDR3 length: 18; V gene: TRBV5-4; clone size: many; CDR3 protein: CASSRGPTAGTGRNTIYF; CDR3 DNA: TGTGCCAGCAGCAGAGGGCCGACGGCCGGGACAGGCCGAAACACCATATATTTT
J gene: TRBJ1-3; D gene: NA; CDR3 length: 16; V gene: TRBV7-9; clone size: few; CDR3 protein: CATTRGGDSTGNTIYF; CDR3 DNA: TGTGCCACTACAAGGGGGGGGGACTCGACTGGAAACACCATATATTTT
J gene: TRBJ2-1; D gene: NA; CDR3 length: 15; V gene: TRBV19; clone size: few; CDR3 protein: CASSINTDSYNEQFF; CDR3 DNA: TGTGCCAGTAGTATCAATACGGACTCCTACAATGAGCAGTTCTTC
J gene: TRBJ1-3; D gene: NA; CDR3 length: 17; V gene: TRBV7-9; clone size: few; CDR3 protein: CASSLAVLGGGRNTIYF; CDR3 DNA: TGTGCCAGCAGCTTAGCTGTCCTCGGGGGCGGCCGAAACACCATATATTTT
J gene: TRBJ1-1; D gene: NA; CDR3 length: 14; V gene: TRBV7-2; clone size: NA; CDR3 protein: CASSPSHQLLEAFF; CDR3 DNA: TGTGCCAGCAGCCCCTCGCATCAACTACTTGAAGCTTTCTTT
J gene: TRBJ2-7; D gene: NA; CDR3 length: 13; V gene: TRBV7-8; clone size: many; CDR3 protein: CASSVGTSYEQYF; CDR3 DNA: TGTGCCAGCAGCGTGGGAACCTCCTACGAGCAGTACTTC
J gene: TRBJ2-2; D gene: TRBD2; CDR3 length: 17; V gene: TRBV6-1; clone size: many; CDR3 protein: CASSPLGTSGGTGELFF; CDR3 DNA: TGTGCCAGCAGTCCTCTCGGGACTAGCGGGGGGACCGGGGAGCTGTTTTTT
J gene: TRBJ2-5; D gene: NA; CDR3 length: 13; V gene: TRBV11-2; clone size: NA; CDR3 protein: CASWTADQETQYF; CDR3 DNA: TGTGCCAGCTGGACAGCCGACCAAGAGACCCAGTACTTC
J gene: TRBJ2-1; D gene: NA; CDR3 length: 16; V gene: TRBV7-6; clone size: few; CDR3 protein: CASSLGESRTYNEQFF; CDR3 DNA: TGTGCCAGCAGCTTAGGGGAGAGCAGGACCTACAATGAGCAGTTCTTC
J gene: TRBJ2-1; D gene: NA; CDR3 length: 14; V gene: TRBV6-1; clone size: NA; CDR3 protein: CASRVGTSYNEQFF; CDR3 DNA: TGTGCCAGCAGGGTAGGCACCTCCTACAATGAGCAGTTCTTC
J gene: TRBJ2-5; D gene: TRBD1; CDR3 length: 18; V gene: TRBV5-6; clone size: NA; CDR3 protein: CASSLGQGSFPPKETQYF; CDR3 DNA: TGTGCCAGCAGCTTAGGACAGGGTTCTTTTCCGCCGAAGGAGACCCAGTACTTC
J gene: TRBJ1-2; D gene: NA; CDR3 length: 15; V gene: TRBV6-8; clone size: few; CDR3 protein: CASSYSTATTYGYTF; CDR3 DNA: TGTGCCAGCAGTTACTCGACAGCTACCACCTATGGCTACACCTTC
J gene: TRBJ2-5; D gene: TRBD1; CDR3 length: 14; V gene: TRBV6-2/TRBV6-3; clone size: NA; CDR3 protein: CASRPGQNQETHYF; CDR3 DNA: TGTGCCAGCAGGCCGGGACAGAACCAAGAGACCCATTACTTC
J gene: TRBJ2-3; D gene: NA; CDR3 length: 14; V gene: TRBV29-1; clone size: NA; CDR3 protein: CSVVGVHSTDTQYF; CDR3 DNA: TGCAGCGTTGTAGGCGTCCACTCCACAGATACGCAGTATTTT
J gene: TRBJ1-1; D gene: NA; CDR3 length: 15; V gene: TRBV14; clone size: NA; CDR3 protein: CASSQGRRDNTEAFF; CDR3 DNA: TGTGCCAGCAGCCAAGGACGGCGGGACAACACTGAAGCTTTCTTT
J gene: TRBJ2-7; D gene: NA; CDR3 length: 13; V gene: TRBV28; clone size: NA; CDR3 protein: CASSLSDYYEQYF; CDR3 DNA: TGTGCCAGCAGTTTATCGGATTACTACGAGCAGTACTTC
J gene: TRBJ1-1; D gene: NA; CDR3 length: 15; V gene: TRBV6-5; clone size: NA; CDR3 protein: CASSYSARGNTEAFF; CDR3 DNA: TGTGCCAGCAGTTACTCAGCCAGGGGTAACACTGAAGCTTTCTTT
J gene: TRBJ1-1; D gene: NA; CDR3 length: 14; V gene: TRBV7-2; clone size: many; CDR3 protein: CASSLVGGNTEAFF; CDR3 DNA: TGTGCCAGCAGCTTAGTGGGCGGGAACACTGAAGCTTTCTTT
J gene: TRBJ1-4; D gene: TRBD1; CDR3 length: 11; V gene: TRBV6-1; clone size: few; CDR3 protein: CASRDREKLFF; CDR3 DNA: TGTGCCAGCAGGGACAGGGAAAAACTGTTTTTT
J gene: TRBJ2-2; D gene: TRBD1; CDR3 length: 14; V gene: TRBV12-3/TRBV12-4; clone size: many; CDR3 protein: CASSGTGGTGELFF; CDR3 DNA: TGTGCCAGCAGCGGGACAGGGGGCACCGGGGAGCTGTTTTTT
J gene: TRBJ2-3; D gene: TRBD1; CDR3 length: 15; V gene: TRBV19; clone size: NA; CDR3 protein: CASSTIGTGEHTQYF; CDR3 DNA: TGTGCCAGTAGTACCATCGGGACAGGTGAACATACGCAGTATTTT
J gene: TRBJ2-2; D gene: NA; CDR3 length: 17; V gene: TRBV19; clone size: NA; CDR3 protein: CASSIGSGTGNTGELFF; CDR3 DNA: TGTGCCAGTAGTATAGGCTCAGGGACGGGTAACACCGGGGAGCTGTTTTTT